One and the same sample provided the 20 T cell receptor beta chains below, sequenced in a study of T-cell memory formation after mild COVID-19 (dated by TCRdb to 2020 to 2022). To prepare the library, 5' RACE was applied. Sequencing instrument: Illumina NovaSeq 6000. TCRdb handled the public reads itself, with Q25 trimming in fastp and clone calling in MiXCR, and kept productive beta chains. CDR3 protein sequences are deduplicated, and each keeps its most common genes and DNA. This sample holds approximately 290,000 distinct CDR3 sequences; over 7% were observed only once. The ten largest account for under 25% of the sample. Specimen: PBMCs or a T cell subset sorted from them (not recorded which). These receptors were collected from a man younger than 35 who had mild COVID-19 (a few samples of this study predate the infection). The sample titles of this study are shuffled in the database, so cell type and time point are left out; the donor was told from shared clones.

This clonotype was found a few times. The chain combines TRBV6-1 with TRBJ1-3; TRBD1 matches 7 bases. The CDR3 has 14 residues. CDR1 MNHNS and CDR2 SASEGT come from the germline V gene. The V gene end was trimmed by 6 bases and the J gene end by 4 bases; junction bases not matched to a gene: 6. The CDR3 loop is CASRVTGEGNTIYF. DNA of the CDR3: TGTGCCAGCAGAGTTACAGGGGAAGGAAACACCATATATTTT.

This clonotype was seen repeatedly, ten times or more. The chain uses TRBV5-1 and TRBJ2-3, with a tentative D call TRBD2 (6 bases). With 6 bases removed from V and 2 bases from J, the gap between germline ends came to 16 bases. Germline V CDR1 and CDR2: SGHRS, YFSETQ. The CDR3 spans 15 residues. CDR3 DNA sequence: TGCGCCAGCACACAGCAAGGAGGGTACACAGATACGCAGTATTTT. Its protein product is CASTQQGGYTDTQYF. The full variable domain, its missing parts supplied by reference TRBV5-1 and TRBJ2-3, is KAGVTQTPRYLIKTRGQQVTLSCSPISGHRSVSWYQQTPGQGLQFLFEYFSETQRNKGNFPGRFSGRQFSNSRSEMNVSTLELGDSALYLCASTQQGGYTDTQYFGPGTRLTVL.

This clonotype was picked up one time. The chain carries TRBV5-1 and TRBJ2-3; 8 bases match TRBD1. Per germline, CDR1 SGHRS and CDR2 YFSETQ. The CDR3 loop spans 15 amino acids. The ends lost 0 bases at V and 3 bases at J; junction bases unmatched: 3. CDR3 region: CASSLVTGETDTQYF. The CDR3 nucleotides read TGCGCCAGCAGCTTGGTGACAGGGGAGACAGATACGCAGTATTTT.

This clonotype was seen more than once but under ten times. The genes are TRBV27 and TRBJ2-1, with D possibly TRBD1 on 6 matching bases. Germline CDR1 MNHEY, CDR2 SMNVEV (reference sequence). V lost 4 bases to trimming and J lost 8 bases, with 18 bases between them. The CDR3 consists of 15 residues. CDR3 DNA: TGTGCCAGCAGTTACGGACAGTACGTCTCCGATGAGCAGTTCTTC. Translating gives CASSYGQYVSDEQFF.

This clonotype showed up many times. The CDR3 nucleotides read TGTGCCAGCAGCTTAGGGCCATACACAGATACGCAGTATTTT. It codes for CASSLGPYTDTQYF. The chain couples TRBV11-2 to TRBJ2-3; D unclear. The CDR3 spans 14 residues. Germline lookup yields CDR1 SGHAT and CDR2 FQNNGV. The germline V and J ends were trimmed by 1 base and 2 bases, with 7 bases remaining between them.

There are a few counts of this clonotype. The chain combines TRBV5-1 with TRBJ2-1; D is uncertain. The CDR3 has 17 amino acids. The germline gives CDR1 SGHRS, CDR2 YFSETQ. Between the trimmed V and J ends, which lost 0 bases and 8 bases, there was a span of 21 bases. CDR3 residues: CASSLAYGASSWDEQFF. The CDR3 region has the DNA TGCGCCAGCAGCTTGGCGTACGGAGCTTCCTCGTGGGATGAGCAGTTCTTC.

CDR3: CASSPLQAETQYF. In nucleotides, the CDR3 is TGTGCCAGCTCACCACTCCAGGCCGAGACCCAGTACTTC. The genes are TRBV18 and TRBJ2-5; D uncertain. Trimming stripped 1 base from V and 5 bases from J, with 8 bases between. Germline V gene sequence: CDR1 KGHSH, CDR2 LQKENI. The CDR3 extends over 13 amino acids.

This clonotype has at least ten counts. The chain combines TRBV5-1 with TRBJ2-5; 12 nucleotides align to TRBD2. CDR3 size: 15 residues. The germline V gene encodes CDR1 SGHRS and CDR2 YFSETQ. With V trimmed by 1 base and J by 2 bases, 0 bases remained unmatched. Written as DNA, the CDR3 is TGCGCCAGCAGCTTGACTAGCGGGGGGCAAGAGACCCAGTACTTC. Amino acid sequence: CASSLTSGGQETQYF.

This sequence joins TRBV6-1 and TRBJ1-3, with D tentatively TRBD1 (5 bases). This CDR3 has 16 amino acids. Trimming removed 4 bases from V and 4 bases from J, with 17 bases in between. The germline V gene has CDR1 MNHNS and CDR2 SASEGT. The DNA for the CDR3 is TGTGCCAGCAGTGCCGGGACGTCCAGTTCCGGAAACACCATATATTTT. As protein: CASSAGTSSSGNTIYF.

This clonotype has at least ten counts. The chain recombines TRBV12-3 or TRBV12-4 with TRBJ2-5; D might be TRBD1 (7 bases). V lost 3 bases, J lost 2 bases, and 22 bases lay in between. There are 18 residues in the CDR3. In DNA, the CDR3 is TGTGCCAGCAGTTTCGGGGGACAGCAGTTGACTGGGCAAGAGACCCAGTACTTC. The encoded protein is CASSFGGQQLTGQETQYF.

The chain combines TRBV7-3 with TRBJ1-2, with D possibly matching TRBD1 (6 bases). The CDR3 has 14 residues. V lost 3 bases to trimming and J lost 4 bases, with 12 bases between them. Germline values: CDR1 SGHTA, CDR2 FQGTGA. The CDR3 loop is CASSFGQRPYGYTF. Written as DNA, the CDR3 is TGTGCCAGCAGCTTCGGACAGAGGCCCTATGGCTACACCTTC.

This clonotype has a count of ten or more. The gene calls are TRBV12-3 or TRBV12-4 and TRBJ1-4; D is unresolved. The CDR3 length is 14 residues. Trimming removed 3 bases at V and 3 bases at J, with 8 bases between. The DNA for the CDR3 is TGTGCCAGCAGTTTCTCCGCGGCTAATGAAAAACTGTTTTTT. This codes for CASSFSAANEKLFF.

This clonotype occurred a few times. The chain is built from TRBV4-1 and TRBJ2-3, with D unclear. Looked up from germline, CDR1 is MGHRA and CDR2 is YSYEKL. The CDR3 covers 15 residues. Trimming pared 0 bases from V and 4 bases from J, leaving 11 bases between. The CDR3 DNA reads TGCGCCAGCAGCCAAGAGATAGGTGTCGCAGATACGCAGTATTTT. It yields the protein CASSQEIGVADTQYF.

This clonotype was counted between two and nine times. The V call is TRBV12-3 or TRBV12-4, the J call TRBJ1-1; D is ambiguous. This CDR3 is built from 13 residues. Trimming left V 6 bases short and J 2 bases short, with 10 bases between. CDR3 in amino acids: CASRIDLNTEAFF. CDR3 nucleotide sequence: TGTGCCAGCAGGATCGACCTTAACACTGAAGCTTTCTTT.

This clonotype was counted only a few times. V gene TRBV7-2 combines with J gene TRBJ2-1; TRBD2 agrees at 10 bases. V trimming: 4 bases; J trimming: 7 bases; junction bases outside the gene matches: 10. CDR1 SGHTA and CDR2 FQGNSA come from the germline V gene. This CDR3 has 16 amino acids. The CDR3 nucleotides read TGTGCCAGCAGCTCTTCCGCAGCGGGGGGGATTAATGAGCAGTTCTTC. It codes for CASSSSAAGGINEQFF. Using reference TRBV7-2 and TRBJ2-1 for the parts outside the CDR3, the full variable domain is GAGVSQSPSNKVTEKGKDVELRCDPISGHTALYWYRQSLGQGLEFLIYFQGNSAPDKSGLPSDRFSAERTGGSVSTLTIQRTQQEDSAVYLCASSSSAAGGINEQFFGPGTRLTVL.

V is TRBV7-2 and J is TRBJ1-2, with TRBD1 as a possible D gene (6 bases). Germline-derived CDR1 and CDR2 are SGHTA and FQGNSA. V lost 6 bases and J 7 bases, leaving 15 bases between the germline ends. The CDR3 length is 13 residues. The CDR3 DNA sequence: TGTGCCAGCAGTCCCACAGGGTCCCGTGGCTACACCTTC. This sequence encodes CASSPTGSRGYTF.

The CDR3 DNA reads TGTGCCAGCAGTCTAGGGGGCGGGGGGCGCGATGAGCAGTTCTTC. Its translation: CASSLGGGGRDEQFF. The genes are TRBV12-3 or TRBV12-4 and TRBJ2-1, with D possibly being TRBD2 (8 bases). The V end lost 5 bases, the J end lost 8 bases, and 19 bases lay between the germline ends. The CDR3 sequence is 15 residues long.

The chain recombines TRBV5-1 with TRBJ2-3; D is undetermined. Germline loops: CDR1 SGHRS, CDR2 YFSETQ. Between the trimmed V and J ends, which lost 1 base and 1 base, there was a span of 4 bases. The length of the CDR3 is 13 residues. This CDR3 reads CASSLQRTDTQYF. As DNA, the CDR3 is TGCGCCAGCAGCTTGCAACGCACAGATACGCAGTATTTT. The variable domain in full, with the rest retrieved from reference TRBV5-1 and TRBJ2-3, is KAGVTQTPRYLIKTRGQQVTLSCSPISGHRSVSWYQQTPGQGLQFLFEYFSETQRNKGNFPGRFSGRQFSNSRSEMNVSTLELGDSALYLCASSLQRTDTQYFGPGTRLTVL.

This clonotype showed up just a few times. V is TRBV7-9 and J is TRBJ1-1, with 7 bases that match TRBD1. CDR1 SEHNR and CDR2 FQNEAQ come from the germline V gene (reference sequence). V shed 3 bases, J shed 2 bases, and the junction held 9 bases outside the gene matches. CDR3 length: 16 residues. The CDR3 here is CASSFSSGGINTEAFF. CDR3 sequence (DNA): TGTGCCAGCAGCTTCAGCTCAGGGGGAATTAACACTGAAGCTTTCTTT.

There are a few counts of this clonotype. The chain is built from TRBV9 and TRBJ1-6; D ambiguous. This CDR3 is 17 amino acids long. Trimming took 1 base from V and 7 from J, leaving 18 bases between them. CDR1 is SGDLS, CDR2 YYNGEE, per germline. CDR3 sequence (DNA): TGTGCCAGCAGCGTAAACTCCGGCGATCCCCACAATTCACCCCTCCACTTT. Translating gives CASSVNSGDPHNSPLHF.